Listed below are T cell receptor beta chains from one sample, sequenced in a study of regulatory T cells in long-lasting Graves disease. TCRdb independently ran MiXCR on the multiplex PCR reads; one entry per CDR3 protein. This table has over 450,000 distinct CDR3 sequences, around a fifth appearing once. Source: peripheral blood mononuclear cells (PBMCs), taken when the disease was refractory, from a patient treated with antithyroid drugs. Receptors originate from a female donor with Graves disease. Each CDR3 is given with its conserved first and last residue. The D gene is left open where the match is weak. Clone size, where shown, is once, few, many, or a class for clones that have expanded.

TRBJ2-2 . many TRBV28 TGTGCCAGCAGCTTAGGGGGAAACACCGGGGAGCTGTTTTTT CASSLGGNTGELFF
TRBJ1-1 . many TRBV28 TGTGCCAGCAGTCCGACGGAGGAGAACACTGAAGCTTTCTTT CASSPTEENTEAFF
TRBJ2-2 TRBD1 few TRBV9 TGTGCCAGCAGCGTCCTGGGACAGGGGAACACCGGGGAGCTGTTTTTT CASSVLGQGNTGELFF
TRBJ2-5 . many TRBV6-1 TGTGCCAGCAGCACAGGGACCCAAGAGACCCAGTACTTC CASSTGTQETQYF
TRBJ1-2 . . TRBV4-1 TGCGCCAGCAGCCAAGAGGGCAGAAACTATGGCCACACCTTC CASSQEGRNYGHTF
TRBJ1-1 TRBD1 few TRBV5-1 TGCGCCAGCAGCGTGGGGACAGGGGAGACTGAAGCTTTCTTT CASSVGTGETEAFF
TRBJ2-2 . . TRBV7-2 TGTGCCAGCAGCTTCTCCGGGAACACCGGGGAGCTGTTTTTT CASSFSGNTGELFF
TRBJ1-1 . . TRBV6-1 TGTGCCAGCAGTGAAAATCCGAACACTGAAGCTTTCTTT CASSENPNTEAFF
TRBJ1-1 TRBD1 few TRBV6-1 TGTGCCAGCAGTCTCACGACAGGGGTCGGGACTGAAGCTTTCTTT CASSLTTGVGTEAFF
TRBJ2-7 TRBD2 few TRBV10-3 TGTGCCATCAGTGAACTAGCGGGGGGTACCTACGAGCAGTACTTC CAISELAGGTYEQYF
TRBJ2-3 TRBD2 few TRBV3-1 TGTGCCAGCAGCCAAGACGGTGGGACTAGCGGGCTCGCGACAGATACGCAGTATTTT CASSQDGGTSGLATDTQYF
TRBJ2-7 TRBD2 . TRBV7-9 TGTGCCAGCGCGCGGGGGGACTCCTACGAGCAGTACTTC CASARGDSYEQYF
TRBJ1-4 TRBD1 many TRBV7-2 TGTGCCAGCAGCTTTGACAGGGGGGAAAAACTGTTTTTT CASSFDRGEKLFF
TRBJ2-5 . few TRBV7-2 TGTGCCAGCAGCTGGTTGGGGGGTAAAGAGACCCAGTACTTC CASSWLGGKETQYF
TRBJ1-1 . many TRBV12-3/TRBV12-4 TGTGCCAGCAGCCCAGGAGGGTCTCGAGCTTTCTTT CASSPGGSRAFF
TRBJ2-5 TRBD1 many TRBV12-3/TRBV12-4 TGTGCCAGCAGTTTAGGGGGACAGGGGGGGACCCAGTACTTC CASSLGGQGGTQYF
TRBJ1-1 TRBD1 few TRBV9 TGTGCCAGCAGCGTAGGCGGTGGGACAGGCCCGAACACTGAAGCTTTCTTT CASSVGGGTGPNTEAFF
TRBJ2-5 . many TRBV28 TGTGCCAGCGATGGGGGGCATCAAGAGACCCAGTACTTC CASDGGHQETQYF
TRBJ1-5 TRBD1 many TRBV20-1 TGCAGTGCTAGAGAGAGGACAGGGAATCAGCCCCAGCATTTT CSARERTGNQPQHF
TRBJ1-2 . . TRBV3-1 TGTGCCAGCAGCCAAGATCTCCGGGGGCATGGCTACACCTTC CASSQDLRGHGYTF
TRBJ1-4 . . TRBV29-1 TGCAGCGTTGCTCGATCAACTAATGAAAAACTGTTTTTT CSVARSTNEKLFF
TRBJ2-7 . many TRBV28 TGTGCCAGCAGTCCAGGGGTATACTACGAGCAGTACTTC CASSPGVYYEQYF
TRBJ1-6 . . TRBV5-1 TGCGCCAGCAGCTTGCCCGGGGCGGGCGATAATTCACCCCTCCACTTT CASSLPGAGDNSPLHF
TRBJ1-1 . few TRBV7-2 TGTGCCAGCAGCTTAGTTGGGGCCTCGAACACTGAAGCTTTCTTT CASSLVGASNTEAFF
TRBJ1-2 . many TRBV28 TGTGCCAGCAGTTTATCCGACCGAGGACCGCGCTACACCTTC CASSLSDRGPRYTF
TRBJ2-7 . many TRBV11-3 TGTGCCAGCAGCTTAGATCCTGGTAGCTACGAGCAGTACTTC CASSLDPGSYEQYF
TRBJ1-1 . many TRBV29-1 TGCAGCGTTGCAGCATGGTGGGGTGTCCAGGACACTGAAGCTTTCTTT CSVAAWWGVQDTEAFF
TRBJ1-4 . few TRBV7-9 TGTGCCAGCAGCTTACAACTTCTTAATGAAAAACTGTTTTTT CASSLQLLNEKLFF
TRBJ2-5 . . TRBV5-6 TGTGCCAGCAGCCAAAACCCCCGGGAGACCCAGTACTTC CASSQNPRETQYF
TRBJ1-2 TRBD1 . TRBV20-1 TGCAGTGCTAGTAGTACAGGGGATTCCTCTAACTATGGCTACACCTTC CSASSTGDSSNYGYTF
TRBJ1-4 . few TRBV20-1 TGCAGTGCTAGAGGGGTGGGCCAAAGGGAAAAACTGTTTTTT CSARGVGQREKLFF
TRBJ1-1 TRBD1 many TRBV11-3 TGTGCCAGCAGCCCACGAACCGGGACAGGGGAGAACACTGAAGCTTTCTTT CASSPRTGTGENTEAFF
TRBJ2-7 . few TRBV5-1 TGCGCCAGCAGCTTAGTGCCTCCAGGGAACTACGAGCAGTACTTC CASSLVPPGNYEQYF
TRBJ1-6 . . TRBV6-1 TGTGCCAGCAGCCTCCTTCAAGATACCGGCTATAATTCACCCCTCCACTTT CASSLLQDTGYNSPLHF